Described below is a single T cell receptor beta chain sequence and its context. Its antigen is not identified. This entry belongs to a study of CD8+CD57+ T cells in acquired aplastic anemia. As for the study in general: DNA from sorted CD4+ and CD8+ cells averaged 3.2 ug. Study conclusions and caveats: Roughly 31 CD8+ CDR3 sequences occurred in both the patients and the controls.

Genomic DNA, serving as template, underwent TCR beta VDJ and CDR3 profiling. TCRdb re-derived calls from the reads in MiXCR, one entry per CDR3 protein. Of around 210,000 distinct CDR3 sequences listed, roughly 60% are singletons. Those patients picked for sequencing had displayed CD8+CD57+ cell expansion on flow cytometry. Severe acquired aplastic anemia was the diagnosis recorded for all patients. The CDR3 runs to 12 residues. The V end was cut by 0 bases, the J end by 10 bases, with 7 bases between. In germline, CDR1 is SEHNR, CDR2 FQNEAQ (reference sequence). The sample consisted of sorted CD4+, CD8+, or CD8+CD57+ T cells (not recorded which) from PBMCs. This TCR was sampled from a human donor with aplastic anemia. The chain links TRBV7-9 to TRBJ2-1, with D unclear. The CDR3 loop is CASSLARHEQFF. In DNA, the CDR3 is TGTGCCAGCAGCTTAGCCCGACACGAGCAGTTCTTC.